These 21 T cell receptor beta chains were all obtained from the same sample, sequenced in a study of graft-versus-host responses after intestinal transplantation. Using immunoSEQ multiplex PCR, the repertoire was profiled, and TCRdb retains in-frame clones only, with some absent. The sample consists of approximately 88,000 clones, about 95% of them appearing once. What these receptors recognize is not known. The sample here was unstimulated CD4+ T cells sorted from spleen or lymph node cells, taken before transplant. The receptors were gathered from a human donor who was the organ donor for an intestinal transplant.

The chain combines TRBV18 with TRBJ2-5, with a weak D call TRBD1 (6 bases). The CDR3 contains 18 residues. Trimming shortened V by 3 bases and J by 5 bases, and 25 bases separated the two germline ends. Germline V gene lookup returns CDR1 KGHSH and CDR2 LQKENI. The CDR3 loop is CASSPLNSPIGTRETQYF. The CDR3 coding sequence is TGTGCCAGCTCACCTTTAAACTCTCCCATTGGGACACGGGAGACCCAGTACTTC. The full variable domain, completed using reference TRBV18 and TRBJ2-5, is NAGVMQNPRHLVRRRGQEARLRCSPMKGHSHVYWYRQLPEEGLKFMVYLQKENIIDESGMPKERFSAEFPKEGPSILRIQQVVRGDSAAYFCASSPLNSPIGTRETQYFGPGTRLLVL.

This chain connects TRBV6-6 to TRBJ2-7; tentatively, D is TRBD2 (6 bases). This CDR3 has 14 residues. Per germline, CDR1 MNHNY and CDR2 SVGAGI (reference sequence). V dropped 4 bases and J dropped 2 bases, with 12 bases sitting between them. In DNA, the CDR3 is TGTGCCAGCAGTTCCCGTGCGGGGACCTACGAGCAGTACTTC. Translating gives CASSSRAGTYEQYF.

The J gene is TRBJ2-3, the V gene TRBV28; TRBD2 matches at 7 bases. Germline V gene data show CDR1 as MDHEN and CDR2 as SYDVKM. The CDR3 is made up of 16 amino acids. V was clipped by 3 bases and J by 4 bases; unmatched bases: 10. CDR3 protein: CASSFDGRGRADTQYF. The CDR3 coding sequence is TGTGCCAGCAGTTTTGATGGGAGGGGCCGGGCAGATACGCAGTATTTT.

The chain employs TRBV7-2 and TRBJ2-7; 9 positions match TRBD1. The CDR3 covers 13 residues. After removal of 6 bases from V and 5 bases from J, the junction contained 5 bases not matched to a gene. Germline CDR1 is SGHTA and CDR2 is FQGNSA. This CDR3 is CASRVTGGHEQYF. The DNA for the CDR3 is TGTGCCAGCAGAGTTACAGGGGGCCACGAGCAGTACTTC.

This sequence joins TRBV4-1 and TRBJ2-1, with 10 bases aligning to TRBD1. V lost 0 bases to trimming and J lost 4 bases; unmatched junction nucleotides: 0. The CDR3 has 15 residues. Germline V gives CDR1 MGHRA, CDR2 YSYEKL. The chain's CDR3 is CASSQEGQGYNEQFF. In DNA form, the CDR3 reads TGCGCCAGCAGCCAAGAGGGACAGGGGTACAATGAGCAGTTCTTC.

This chain links TRBV28 with TRBJ2-7; 7 positions match TRBD1. Germline CDR1 and CDR2: MDHEN and SYDVKM. Trimming cost V 6 bases and J 3 bases; bases outside gene matches: 17. This CDR3 comprises 17 residues. This chain's CDR3 is CASRRKGQVLHYYEQYF. The CDR3 region has the DNA TGTGCCAGCAGAAGAAAAGGACAGGTACTACATTACTACGAGCAGTACTTC.

This chain links TRBV2 with TRBJ2-3; maybe TRBD1 (5 bases). Trimming removed 7 bases at V and 4 bases at J, with 12 bases between. This CDR3 comprises 13 residues. Per germline, CDR1 SNHLY and CDR2 FYNNEI. The CDR3, as DNA: TGTGCCAGCACCAGGGTCCGTTCAGATACGCAGTATTTT. Translation: CASTRVRSDTQYF.

To note about this clone: This sample includes further DNA sequences coding for the same CDR3. The V and J genes are TRBV18 and TRBJ2-7, with D possibly being TRBD1 (5 bases). From germline, CDR1 is KGHSH and CDR2 LQKENI. This CDR3 region has 13 residues. V was shortened by 0 bases and J by 3 bases, with 6 bases between the two germline ends. Here the CDR3 reads CASSPPGDYEQYF. The CDR3, as DNA: TGTGCCAGCTCACCACCAGGGGACTACGAGCAGTACTTC.

V and J are TRBV19 and TRBJ1-2, with D uncertain. The germline V gene has CDR1 LNHDA and CDR2 SQIVND (reference sequence). V was clipped by 3 bases and J by 1 base, with 18 bases between them. CDR3 length equals 17 residues. The CDR3 DNA reads TGTGCCAGTAGTATCCTGACCCGTCCCGCTGATAACTATGGCTACACCTTC. Protein product: CASSILTRPADNYGYTF.

A note on this clone: The junction and the germline gene differ at one end; a read error may be behind it. This chain joins TRBV27 and TRBJ1-6; 7 nucleotides align to TRBD1. The CDR3 consists of 16 residues. Per germline, CDR1 MNHEY and CDR2 SMNVEV (reference sequence). As DNA, the CDR3 is TGTGCCAGCAGTTTAAAGGGGGCTACCTATAATCCACCCCTCCACTTT. Translation: CASSLKGATYNPPLHF.

V usage is TRBV11-2 and J usage is TRBJ2-7; a weak D match, TRBD2 (5 bases). The CDR3 is 15 amino acids. V was shortened by 4 bases and J by 5 bases, with 18 bases between the two germline ends. Germline CDR1 and CDR2: SGHAT and FQNNGV. The CDR3 loop is CASSSLPAPGNEQYF. DNA for the CDR3: TGTGCCAGCAGCTCTCTACCGGCCCCCGGGAACGAGCAGTACTTC.

J is TRBJ1-2 and V is TRBV2; TRBD1 is a possible D gene (5 bases). The germline V gene encodes CDR1 SNHLY and CDR2 FYNNEI. Deletions cut 2 bases from V and 7 bases from J, with 14 bases between. The CDR3 spans 14 residues. CDR3: CASSEWAGTGGYTF. The CDR3 DNA reads as TGTGCCAGCAGTGAATGGGCAGGGACGGGTGGCTACACCTTC.

The CDR3 bases are TGTGCCTGGAGGACAGGGGCAGGATACGAGCAGTACTTC. Protein: CAWRTGAGYEQYF. The J gene is TRBJ2-7, the V gene TRBV30; 8 bases line up with TRBD1. There are 13 residues in the CDR3. V lost 3 bases to trimming and J lost 4 bases; unmatched junction nucleotides: 5. In germline, CDR1 is GTSNPN, CDR2 SVGIG (reference sequence).

The chain couples TRBV18 to TRBJ2-3, with D hard to call. Trimming shortened V by 3 bases and J by 0 bases, and 4 bases separated the two germline ends. Germline assignment: CDR1 KGHSH and CDR2 LQKENI. The CDR3 spans 13 residues. The CDR3 sequence: CASSPTSTDTQYF. The CDR3 bases are TGTGCCAGCTCACCGACTAGCACAGATACGCAGTATTTT.

A note on this clone: The same CDR3 can be traced to other DNA sequences in this sample. V usage is TRBV27 and J usage is TRBJ2-2, with unresolved D. V was clipped by 6 bases and J by 0 bases, with 8 bases between them. The CDR3 totals 14 residues. Per the germline V gene, CDR1 is MNHEY and CDR2 is SMNVEV (reference sequence). The chain's CDR3 is CASSFSPNTGELFF. The CDR3 DNA reads TGTGCCAGCAGCTTTAGCCCGAACACCGGGGAGCTGTTTTTT.

The rearrangement joins TRBV5-4 to TRBJ2-3; the D gene is possibly TRBD1 (5 bases). Trimming cost V 0 bases and J 6 bases, with 17 bases left between them. Germline CDR1 SGHNT, CDR2 YYREEE (reference sequence). CDR3 length: 16 residues. CDR3 sequence reads: CASSLVRDVGWDTQYF. The CDR3 coding sequence is TGTGCCAGCAGCTTGGTCAGGGATGTGGGTTGGGATACGCAGTATTTT.

This chain's CDR3 is CASSVPGQPAYEQYF. In DNA form, the CDR3 reads TGTGCCAGCAGTGTACCGGGACAGCCAGCCTACGAGCAGTACTTC. The chain combines TRBV27 with TRBJ2-7, with 7 bases matching TRBD1. The V and J ends lost 5 bases and 2 bases, in that order; junction bases with no gene match: 9. In germline, CDR1 is MNHEY, CDR2 SMNVEV (reference sequence). The CDR3 is 15 amino acids.

The chain carries TRBV27 and TRBJ2-1, with 10 bases fitting TRBD2. Germline CDR1 and CDR2: MNHEY and SMNVEV (reference sequence). The CDR3 covers 18 residues. Trimming cost V 1 base and J 8 bases; bases outside gene matches: 14. Written as DNA, the CDR3 is TGTGCCAGCAGTTTATTGGCCCTTGGTCGAGCGGGGGGGGATGAGCAGTTCTTC. Translating it yields CASSLLALGRAGGDEQFF.

The chain carries TRBV10-3 and TRBJ2-7, with D possibly matching TRBD1 (5 bases). The CDR3 loop spans 13 amino acids. V shed 7 bases and J shed 3 bases, with 13 bases lying between them. The V gene's germline CDR1 is ENHRY and CDR2 SYGVKD. CDR3: CAIKRTPDYEQYF. CDR3 nucleotide sequence: TGTGCCATCAAACGGACACCCGACTACGAGCAGTACTTC.

In its sample, this clone was seen a few times. The chain employs TRBV30 and TRBJ1-6, with TRBD1 as a possible D gene (5 bases). Germline CDR1 is GTSNPN and CDR2 is SVGIG (reference sequence). Trimming removed 5 bases from V and 10 bases from J, with 12 bases in between. This CDR3 contains 12 residues. The CDR3 here is CAWGGSDSPLHF. Written as DNA, the CDR3 is TGTGCCTGGGGGGGTTCTGACTCACCCCTCCACTTT. Full variable domain (rest looked up from reference TRBV30 and TRBJ1-6): SQTIHQWPATLVQPVGSPLSLECTVEGTSNPNLYWYRQAAGRGLQLLFYSVGIGQISSEVPQNLSASRPQDRQFILSSKKLLLSDSGFYLCAWGGSDSPLHFGNGTRLTVT.

The gene calls are TRBV27 and TRBJ1-3, with 7 bases fitting TRBD1. Germline values: CDR1 MNHEY, CDR2 SMNVEV (reference sequence). V lost 4 bases and J lost 2; bases outside the gene matches: 5. CDR3 length: 15 residues. This CDR3 reads CASSSSGGAGNTIYF. Written as DNA, the CDR3 is TGTGCCAGCAGTTCTTCAGGGGGTGCTGGAAACACCATATATTTT.